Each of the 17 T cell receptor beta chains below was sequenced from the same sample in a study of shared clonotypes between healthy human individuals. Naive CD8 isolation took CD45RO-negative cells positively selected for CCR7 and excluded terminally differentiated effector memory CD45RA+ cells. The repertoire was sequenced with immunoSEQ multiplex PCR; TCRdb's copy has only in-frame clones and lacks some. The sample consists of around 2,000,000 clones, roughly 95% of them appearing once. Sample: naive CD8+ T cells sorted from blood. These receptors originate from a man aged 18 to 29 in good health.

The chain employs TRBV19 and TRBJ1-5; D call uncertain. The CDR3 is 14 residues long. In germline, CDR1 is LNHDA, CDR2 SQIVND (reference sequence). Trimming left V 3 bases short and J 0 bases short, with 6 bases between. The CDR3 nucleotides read TGTGCCAGTAGTATGGTCCCTAGCAATCAGCCCCAGCATTTT. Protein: CASSMVPSNQPQHF. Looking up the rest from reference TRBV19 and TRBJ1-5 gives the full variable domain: DGGITQSPKYLFRKEGQNVTLSCEQNLNHDAMYWYRQDPGQGLRLIYYSQIVNDFQKGDIAEGYSVSREKKESFPLTVTSAQKNPTAFYLCASSMVPSNQPQHFGDGTRLSIL.

Written as DNA, the CDR3 is TGTGCCAGCGGGACTAGCTGGACCGGGGAGCTGTTTTTT. Translation: CASGTSWTGELFF. This chain joins TRBV9 and TRBJ2-2, with 9 bases identical to TRBD2. This CDR3 has 13 amino acids. Germline V CDR1 and CDR2: SGDLS, YYNGEE. V was clipped by 7 bases and J by 5 bases; unmatched bases: 3.

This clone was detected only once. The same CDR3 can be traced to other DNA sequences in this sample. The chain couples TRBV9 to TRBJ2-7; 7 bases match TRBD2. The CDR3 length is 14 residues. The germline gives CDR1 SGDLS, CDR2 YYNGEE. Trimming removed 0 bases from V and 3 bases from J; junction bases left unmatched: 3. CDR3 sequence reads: CASSVAGGGYEQYF. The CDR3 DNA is TGTGCCAGCAGCGTAGCTGGGGGGGGCTACGAGCAGTACTTC.

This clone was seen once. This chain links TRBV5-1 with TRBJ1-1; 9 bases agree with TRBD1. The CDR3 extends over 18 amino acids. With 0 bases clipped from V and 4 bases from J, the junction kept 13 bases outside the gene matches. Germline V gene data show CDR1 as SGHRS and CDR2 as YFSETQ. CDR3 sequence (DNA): TGCGCCAGCAGCTTGGCTTTAGGACAGGGGATGTTAAGCACTGAAGCTTTCTTT. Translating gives CASSLALGQGMLSTEAFF.

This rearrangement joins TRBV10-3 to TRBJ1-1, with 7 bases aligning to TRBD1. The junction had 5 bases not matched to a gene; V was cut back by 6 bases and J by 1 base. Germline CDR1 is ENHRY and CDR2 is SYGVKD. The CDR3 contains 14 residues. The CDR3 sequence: CAISAGTANTEAFF. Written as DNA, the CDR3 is TGTGCCATCAGCGCCGGGACAGCGAACACTGAAGCTTTCTTT.

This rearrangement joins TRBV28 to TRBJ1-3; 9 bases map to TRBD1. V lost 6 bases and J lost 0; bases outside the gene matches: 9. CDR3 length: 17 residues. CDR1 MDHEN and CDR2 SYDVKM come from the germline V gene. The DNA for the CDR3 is TGTGCCAGCAGCCCCGGGACAGGGAGTCTCTCTGGAAACACCATATATTTT. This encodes CASSPGTGSLSGNTIYF.

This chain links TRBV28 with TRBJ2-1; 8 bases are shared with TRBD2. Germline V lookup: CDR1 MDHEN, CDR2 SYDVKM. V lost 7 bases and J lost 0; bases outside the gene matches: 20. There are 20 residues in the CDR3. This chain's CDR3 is CASNSNTGTRSPSSYNEQFF. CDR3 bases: TGTGCCAGCAATAGTAATACCGGGACTAGAAGTCCTAGCTCCTACAATGAGCAGTTCTTC.

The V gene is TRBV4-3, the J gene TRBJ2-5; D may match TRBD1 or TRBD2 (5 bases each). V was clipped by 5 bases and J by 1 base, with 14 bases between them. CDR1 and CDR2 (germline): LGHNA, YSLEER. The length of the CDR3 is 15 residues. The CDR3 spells CASSFYRDPQETQYF. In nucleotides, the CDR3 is TGCGCCAGCAGCTTCTACCGGGACCCCCAAGAGACCCAGTACTTC.

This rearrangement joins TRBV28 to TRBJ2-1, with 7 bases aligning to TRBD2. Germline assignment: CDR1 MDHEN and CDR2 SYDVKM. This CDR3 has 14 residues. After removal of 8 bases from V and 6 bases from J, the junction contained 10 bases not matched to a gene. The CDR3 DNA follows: TGTGCCAGCCCGGGGCGGGAGTATTTCAATGAGCAGTTCTTC. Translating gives CASPGREYFNEQFF.

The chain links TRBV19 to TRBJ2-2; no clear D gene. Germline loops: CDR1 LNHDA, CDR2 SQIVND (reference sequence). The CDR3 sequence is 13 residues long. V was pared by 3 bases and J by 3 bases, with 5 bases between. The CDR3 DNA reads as TGTGCCAGTAGTATGGATTACACCGGGGAGCTGTTTTTT. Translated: CASSMDYTGELFF.

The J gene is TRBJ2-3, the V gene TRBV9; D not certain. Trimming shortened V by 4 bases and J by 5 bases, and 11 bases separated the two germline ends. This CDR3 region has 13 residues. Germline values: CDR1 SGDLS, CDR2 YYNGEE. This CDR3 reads CASSITDGDTQYF. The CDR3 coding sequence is TGTGCCAGCAGCATAACAGACGGAGATACGCAGTATTTT.

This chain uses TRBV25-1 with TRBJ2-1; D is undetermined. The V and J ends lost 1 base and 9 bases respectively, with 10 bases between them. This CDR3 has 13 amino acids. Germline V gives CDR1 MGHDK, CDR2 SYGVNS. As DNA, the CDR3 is TGTGCCAGCAGTGAATTTATCGAAATTGAGCAGTTCTTC. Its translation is CASSEFIEIEQFF.

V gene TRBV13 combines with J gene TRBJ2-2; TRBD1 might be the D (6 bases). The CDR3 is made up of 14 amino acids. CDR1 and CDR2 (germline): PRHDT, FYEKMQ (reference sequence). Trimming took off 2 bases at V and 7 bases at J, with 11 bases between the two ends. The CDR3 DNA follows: TGTGCCAGCAGCTTATTGAGAGGGGGCGGGGAGCTGTTTTTT. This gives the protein CASSLLRGGGELFF. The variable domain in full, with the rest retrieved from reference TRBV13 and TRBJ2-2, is AAGVIQSPRHLIKEKRETATLKCYPIPRHDTVYWYQQGPGQDPQFLISFYEKMQSDKGSIPDRFSAQQFSDYHSELNMSSLELGDSALYFCASSLLRGGGELFFGEGSRLTVL.

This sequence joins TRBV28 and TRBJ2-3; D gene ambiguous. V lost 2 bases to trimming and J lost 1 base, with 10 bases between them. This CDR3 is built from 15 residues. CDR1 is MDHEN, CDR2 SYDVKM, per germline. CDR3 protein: CASSLVEHRTDTQYF. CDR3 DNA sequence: TGTGCCAGCAGTTTAGTAGAACATCGCACAGATACGCAGTATTTT.

DNA for the CDR3: TGTGCCAGCAGTTGGACAGGGCCATCGAACACTGAAGCTTTCTTT. Its protein is CASSWTGPSNTEAFF. This chain connects TRBV27 to TRBJ1-1; 8 nucleotides line up with TRBD1. With V trimmed by 4 bases and J by 1 base, 5 bases remained unmatched. Looked up from germline, CDR1 is MNHEY and CDR2 is SMNVEV (reference sequence). The CDR3 consists of 15 residues.

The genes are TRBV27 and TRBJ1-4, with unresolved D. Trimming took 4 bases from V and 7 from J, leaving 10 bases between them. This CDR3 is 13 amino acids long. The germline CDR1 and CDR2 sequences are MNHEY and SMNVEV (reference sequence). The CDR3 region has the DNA TGTGCCAGCAGTTGGGGTCAGGCTGAAAAACTGTTTTTT. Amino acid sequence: CASSWGQAEKLFF.

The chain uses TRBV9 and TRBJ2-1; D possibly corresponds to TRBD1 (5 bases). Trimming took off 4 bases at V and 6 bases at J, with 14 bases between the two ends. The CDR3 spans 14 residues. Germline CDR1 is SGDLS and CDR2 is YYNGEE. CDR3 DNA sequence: TGTGCCAGCAGCTTCCTCCAGGGTGGCAATGAGCAGTTCTTC. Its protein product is CASSFLQGGNEQFF. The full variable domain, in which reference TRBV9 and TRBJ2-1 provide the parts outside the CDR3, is DSGVTQTPKHLITATGQRVTLRCSPRSGDLSVYWYQQSLDQGLQFLIQYYNGEERAKGNILERFSAQQFPDLHSELNLSSLELGDSALYFCASSFLQGGNEQFFGPGTRLTVL.